This T cell receptor beta chain is from a study of breast tumors, draining lymph nodes, adjacent tissues. Study-wide results and limits: Luminal-like breast cancer showed significantly higher tumor–nontumor repertoire similarity than basal-like. That most tumor T cells come from lymph nodes remained unproven.

Looked up from germline, CDR1 is SGHRS and CDR2 is YFSETQ. J lost 8 bases, V lost 0 bases, and 3 bases had no gene match. CDR3 length: 15 residues. At least ten counts were recorded for this clonotype. Its antigen is not identified. MiXCR was run by TCRdb on the multiplex PCR reads, yielding one entry per CDR3 protein. Among just under 65,000 distinct CDR3 sequences, approximately 54% were seen once, and the ten largest hold approximately 18%. The clonotype comes from a female donor with breast cancer. Some clones in this sample may be carry-over from other donors' samples. The chain recombines TRBV5-1 with TRBJ2-1; 12 nucleotides match TRBD2. Input material: breast tumor tissue. CDR3 sequence reads: CASSLASGGADEQFF. As DNA, the CDR3 is TGCGCCAGCAGCTTGGCTAGCGGGGGGGCCGATGAGCAGTTCTTC.